A selection of T cell receptor beta chains follows, all from one sample in a study of T-cell memory formation after mild COVID-19. Each CDR3 protein is one row after TCRdb ran MiXCR on the 5' RACE reads. The data show hundreds of thousands of distinct CDR3 sequences, with around 15% seen just once and 22% held by the top ten. Sequencing was carried out using PBMCs or a T cell subset sorted from them (not recorded which). The source of these receptors is a man younger than 35 who had mild COVID-19 (a few samples of this study predate the infection). Cell type and time point are not known. CDR3s leave out the opening cysteine and the closing phenylalanine or tryptophan.

v_gene: TRBV18
CDR3aa: ASSSGRQGVSTDTQY

v_gene: TRBV9
CDR3aa: ASSDRYEETQY

v_gene: TRBV19
CDR3aa: ASSVRTASYT

v_gene: TRBV28
CDR3aa: ASKGTVIYEQY

v_gene: TRBV11-2
CDR3aa: ASSLLLESTDTQY

v_gene: TRBV18
CDR3aa: ASSPEKGAF

v_gene: TRBV4-3
CDR3aa: ASSQDQGRLYYEQY

v_gene: TRBV5-1
CDR3aa: ASSGRGDEQY

v_gene: TRBV7-6
CDR3aa: ASSPGLLEQF

v_gene: TRBV7-3
CDR3aa: ASSERGAQETQY

v_gene: TRBV15
CDR3aa: ATSITPGGERKEKLF

v_gene: TRBV5-6
CDR3aa: ASSLIGNSYEQY

v_gene: TRBV19
CDR3aa: ASSSAGGRRTEAF

v_gene: TRBV14
CDR3aa: ASSPRSGRNSYEQY

v_gene: TRBV12-3/TRBV12-4
CDR3aa: ASRSPGAVQETQY

v_gene: TRBV6-5
CDR3aa: ASRRTMNTEAF

v_gene: TRBV6-5
CDR3aa: ASSYNGDGTNTEAF

v_gene: TRBV7-2
CDR3aa: ASSVDKPTDTQY

v_gene: TRBV28
CDR3aa: ASSSTSTGELF

v_gene: TRBV7-2
CDR3aa: ASSSPGQGARVGTDTQY

v_gene: TRBV27
CDR3aa: ATKEGQGRETQY

v_gene: TRBV7-9
CDR3aa: ASSRGWDGSGANVLT

v_gene: TRBV27
CDR3aa: ASSLLAGSSYNEQF

v_gene: TRBV18
CDR3aa: ASSPSRLNQPQH

v_gene: TRBV15
CDR3aa: ATSTLGGFTLH

v_gene: TRBV20-1
CDR3aa: SARDPLENEQF

v_gene: TRBV4-3
CDR3aa: ASSPQEGGTRYEQY

v_gene: TRBV4-1
CDR3aa: ASSQDMGSNQPQH

v_gene: TRBV5-1
CDR3aa: ASSLDGGTQETQY

v_gene: TRBV4-3
CDR3aa: ASSRSGGVNSYNEQF

v_gene: TRBV6-6
CDR3aa: ASSYSGGQTQY

v_gene: TRBV11-2
CDR3aa: ASSPVRLENTEAF